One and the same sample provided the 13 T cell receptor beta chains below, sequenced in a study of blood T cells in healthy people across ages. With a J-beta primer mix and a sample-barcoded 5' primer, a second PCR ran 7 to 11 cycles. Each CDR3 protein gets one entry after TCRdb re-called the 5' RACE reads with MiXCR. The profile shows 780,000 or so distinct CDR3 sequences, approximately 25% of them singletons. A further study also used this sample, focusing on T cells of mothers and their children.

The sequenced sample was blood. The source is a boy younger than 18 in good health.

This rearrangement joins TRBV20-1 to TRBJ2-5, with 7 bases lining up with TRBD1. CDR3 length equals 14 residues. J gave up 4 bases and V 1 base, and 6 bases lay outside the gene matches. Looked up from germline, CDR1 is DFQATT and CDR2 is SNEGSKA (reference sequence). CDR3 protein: CSARVTNRGETQYF. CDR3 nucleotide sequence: TGCAGTGCTAGAGTCACGAACAGGGGAGAGACCCAGTACTTC.

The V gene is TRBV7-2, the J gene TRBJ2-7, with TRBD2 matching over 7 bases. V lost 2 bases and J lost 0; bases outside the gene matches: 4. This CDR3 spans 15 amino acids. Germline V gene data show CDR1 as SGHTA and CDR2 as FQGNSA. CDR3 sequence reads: CASSLIRGVSYEQYF. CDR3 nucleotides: TGTGCCAGCAGCTTAATACGGGGGGTCTCCTACGAGCAGTACTTC. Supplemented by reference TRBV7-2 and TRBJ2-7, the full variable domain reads GAGVSQSPSNKVTEKGKDVELRCDPISGHTALYWYRQSLGQGLEFLIYFQGNSAPDKSGLPSDRFSAERTGGSVSTLTIQRTQQEDSAVYLCASSLIRGVSYEQYFGPGTRLTVT.

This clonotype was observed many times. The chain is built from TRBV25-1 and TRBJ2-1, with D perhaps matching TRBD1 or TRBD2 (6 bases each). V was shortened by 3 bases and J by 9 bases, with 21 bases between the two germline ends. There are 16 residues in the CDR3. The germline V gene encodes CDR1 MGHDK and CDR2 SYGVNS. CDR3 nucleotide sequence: TGTGCCAGCAGTGATTCGCTCGGGGGCACAGGGTCTGAGCAGTTCTTC. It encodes CASSDSLGGTGSEQFF.

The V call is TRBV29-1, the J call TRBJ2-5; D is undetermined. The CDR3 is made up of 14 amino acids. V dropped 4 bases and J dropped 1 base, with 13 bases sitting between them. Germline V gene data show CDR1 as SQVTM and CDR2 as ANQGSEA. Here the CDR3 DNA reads TGCAGCGTTGTATTCGGATCTCGCCAAGAGACCCAGTACTTC. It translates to CSVVFGSRQETQYF.

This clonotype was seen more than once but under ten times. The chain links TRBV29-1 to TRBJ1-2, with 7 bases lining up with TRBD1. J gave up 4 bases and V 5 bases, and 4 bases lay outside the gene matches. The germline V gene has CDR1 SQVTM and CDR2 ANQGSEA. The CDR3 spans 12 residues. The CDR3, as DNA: TGCAGCGTTCCGACAGGGTTCTATGGCTACACCTTC. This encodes CSVPTGFYGYTF.

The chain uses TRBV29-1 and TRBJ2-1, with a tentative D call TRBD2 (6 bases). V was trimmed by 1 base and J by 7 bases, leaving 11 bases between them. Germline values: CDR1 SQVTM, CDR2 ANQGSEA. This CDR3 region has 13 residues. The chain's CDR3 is CSVEVASGNEQFF. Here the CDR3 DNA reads TGCAGCGTTGAAGTGGCAAGCGGGAATGAGCAGTTCTTC.

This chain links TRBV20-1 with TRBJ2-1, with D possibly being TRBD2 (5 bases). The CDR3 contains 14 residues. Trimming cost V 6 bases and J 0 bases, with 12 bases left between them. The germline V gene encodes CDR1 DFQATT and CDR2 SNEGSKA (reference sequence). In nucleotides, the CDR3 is TGCAGTGCCAGATCCGGGGTCTCCTACAATGAGCAGTTCTTC. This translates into CSARSGVSYNEQFF.

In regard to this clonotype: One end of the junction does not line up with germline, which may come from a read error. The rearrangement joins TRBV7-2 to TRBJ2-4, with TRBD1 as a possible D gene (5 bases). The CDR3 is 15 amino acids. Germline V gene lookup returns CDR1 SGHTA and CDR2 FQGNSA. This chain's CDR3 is CASSLERAGKSIQYF. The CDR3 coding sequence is TGTGCCAGCAGCTTAGAGAGAGCAGGGAAAAGCATTCAGTACTTC.

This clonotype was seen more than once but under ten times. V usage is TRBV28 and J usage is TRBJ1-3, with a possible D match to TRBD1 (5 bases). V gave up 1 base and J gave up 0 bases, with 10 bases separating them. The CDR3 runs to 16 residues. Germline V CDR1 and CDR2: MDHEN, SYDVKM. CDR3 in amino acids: CASSLSTAFSGNTIYF. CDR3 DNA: TGTGCCAGCAGTTTATCGACAGCCTTCTCTGGAAACACCATATATTTT.

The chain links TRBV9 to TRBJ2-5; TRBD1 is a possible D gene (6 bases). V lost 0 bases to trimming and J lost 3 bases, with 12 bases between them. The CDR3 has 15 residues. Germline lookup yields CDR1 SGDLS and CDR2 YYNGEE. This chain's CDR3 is CASSVDGGREETQYF. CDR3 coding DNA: TGTGCCAGCAGCGTAGATGGGGGCCGAGAAGAGACCCAGTACTTC.

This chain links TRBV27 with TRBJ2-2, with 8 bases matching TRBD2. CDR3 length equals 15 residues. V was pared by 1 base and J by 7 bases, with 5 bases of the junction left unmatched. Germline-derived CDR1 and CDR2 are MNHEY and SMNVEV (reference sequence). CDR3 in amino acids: CASSLYGLAGGELFF. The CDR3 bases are TGTGCCAGCAGTTTATATGGACTAGCAGGCGGGGAGCTGTTTTTT.

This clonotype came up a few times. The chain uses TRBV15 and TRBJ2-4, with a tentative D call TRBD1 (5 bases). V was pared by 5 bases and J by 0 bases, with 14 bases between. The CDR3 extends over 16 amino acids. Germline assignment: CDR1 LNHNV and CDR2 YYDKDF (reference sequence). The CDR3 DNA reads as TGTGCCACCAGCGCGCAGACAGCCCTAGCCAAAAACATTCAGTACTTC. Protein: CATSAQTALAKNIQYF.

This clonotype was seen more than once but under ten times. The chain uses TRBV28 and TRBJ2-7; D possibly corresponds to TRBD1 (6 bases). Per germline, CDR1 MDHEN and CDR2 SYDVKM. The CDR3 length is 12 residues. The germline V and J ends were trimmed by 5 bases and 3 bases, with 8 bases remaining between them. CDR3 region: CASSTGFYEQYF. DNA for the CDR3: TGTGCCAGCAGTACAGGGTTCTACGAGCAGTACTTC.